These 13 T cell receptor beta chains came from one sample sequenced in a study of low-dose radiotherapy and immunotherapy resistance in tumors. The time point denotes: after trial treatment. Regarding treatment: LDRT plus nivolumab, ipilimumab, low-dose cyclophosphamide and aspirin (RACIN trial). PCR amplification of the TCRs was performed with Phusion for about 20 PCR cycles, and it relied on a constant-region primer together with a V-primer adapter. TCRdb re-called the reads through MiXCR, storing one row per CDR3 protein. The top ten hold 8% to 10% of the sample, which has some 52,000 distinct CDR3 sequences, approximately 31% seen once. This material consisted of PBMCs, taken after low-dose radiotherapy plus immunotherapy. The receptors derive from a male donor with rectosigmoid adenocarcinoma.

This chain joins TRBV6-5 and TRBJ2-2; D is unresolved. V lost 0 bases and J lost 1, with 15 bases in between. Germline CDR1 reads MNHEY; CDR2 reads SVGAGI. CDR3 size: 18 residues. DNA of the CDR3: TGTGCCAGCAGTTACTCGAGGTTGGGGATAGGGAACACCGGGGAGCTGTTTTTT. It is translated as CASSYSRLGIGNTGELFF.

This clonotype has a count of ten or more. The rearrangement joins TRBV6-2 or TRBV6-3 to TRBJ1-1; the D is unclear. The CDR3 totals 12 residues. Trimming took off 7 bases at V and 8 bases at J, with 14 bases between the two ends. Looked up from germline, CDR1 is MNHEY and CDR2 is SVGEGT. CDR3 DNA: TGTGCCAGCACCAACCAGGCGGAAGAAGCTTTCTTT. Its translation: CASTNQAEEAFF.

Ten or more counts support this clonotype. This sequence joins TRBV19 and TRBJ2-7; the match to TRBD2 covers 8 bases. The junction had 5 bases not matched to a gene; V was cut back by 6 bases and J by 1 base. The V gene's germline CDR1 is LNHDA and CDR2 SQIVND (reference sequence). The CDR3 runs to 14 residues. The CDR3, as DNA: TGTGCCAGTAGGCTAAGCGGGAGTTCCTACGAGCAGTACTTC. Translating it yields CASRLSGSSYEQYF.

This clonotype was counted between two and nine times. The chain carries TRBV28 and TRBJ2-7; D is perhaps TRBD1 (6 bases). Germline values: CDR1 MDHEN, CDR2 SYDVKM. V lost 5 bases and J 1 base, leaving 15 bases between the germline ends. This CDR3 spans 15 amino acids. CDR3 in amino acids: CASSPTTTGSYEQYF. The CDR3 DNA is TGTGCCAGCAGTCCCACCACGACAGGATCCTACGAGCAGTACTTC. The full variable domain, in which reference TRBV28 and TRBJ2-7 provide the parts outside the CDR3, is DVKVTQSSRYLVKRTGEKVFLECVQDMDHENMFWYRQDPGLGLRLIYFSYDVKMKEKGDIPEGYSVSREKKERFSLILESASTNQTSMYLCASSPTTTGSYEQYFGPGTRLTVT.

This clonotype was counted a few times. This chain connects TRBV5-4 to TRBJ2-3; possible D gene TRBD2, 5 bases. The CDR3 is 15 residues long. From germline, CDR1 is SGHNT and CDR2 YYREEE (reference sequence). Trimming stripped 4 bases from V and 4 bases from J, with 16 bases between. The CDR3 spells CASSLDLGRADTQYF. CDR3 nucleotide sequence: TGTGCCAGCAGCCTAGACTTAGGGAGAGCAGATACGCAGTATTTT.

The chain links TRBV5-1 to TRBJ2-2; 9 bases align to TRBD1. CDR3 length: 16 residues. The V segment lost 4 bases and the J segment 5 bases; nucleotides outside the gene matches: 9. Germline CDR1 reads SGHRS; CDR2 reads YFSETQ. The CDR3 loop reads CASSMRQGEGTGELFF. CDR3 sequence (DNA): TGCGCCAGCAGCATGAGACAGGGGGAAGGAACCGGGGAGCTGTTTTTT.

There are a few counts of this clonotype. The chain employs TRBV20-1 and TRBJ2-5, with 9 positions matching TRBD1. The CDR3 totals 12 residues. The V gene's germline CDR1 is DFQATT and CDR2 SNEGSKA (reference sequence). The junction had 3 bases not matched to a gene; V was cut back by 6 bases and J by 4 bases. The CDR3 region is CSALGQGETQYF. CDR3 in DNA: TGCAGTGCCCTGGGACAGGGAGAGACCCAGTACTTC.

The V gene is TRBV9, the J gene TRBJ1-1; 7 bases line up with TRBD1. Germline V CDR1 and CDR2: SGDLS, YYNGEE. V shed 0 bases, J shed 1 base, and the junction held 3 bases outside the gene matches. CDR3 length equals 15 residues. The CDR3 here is CASSVGAGGNTEAFF. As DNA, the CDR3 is TGTGCCAGCAGCGTAGGCGCAGGGGGGAACACTGAAGCTTTCTTT.

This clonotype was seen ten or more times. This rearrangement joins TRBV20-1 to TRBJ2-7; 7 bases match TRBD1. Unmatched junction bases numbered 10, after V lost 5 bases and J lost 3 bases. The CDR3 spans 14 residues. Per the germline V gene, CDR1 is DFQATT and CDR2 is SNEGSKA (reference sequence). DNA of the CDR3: TGCAGTGCTTCTACCCGGACAGGACTCTACGAGCAGTACTTC. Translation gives CSASTRTGLYEQYF.

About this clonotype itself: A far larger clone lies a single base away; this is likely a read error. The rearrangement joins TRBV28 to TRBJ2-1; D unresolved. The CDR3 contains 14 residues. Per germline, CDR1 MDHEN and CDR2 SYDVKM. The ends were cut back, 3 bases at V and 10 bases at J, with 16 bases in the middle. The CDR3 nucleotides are TGTGCCAGCAGTTTGAGACGGGCCGGCTACGAGCAGTTCTTC. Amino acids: CASSLRRAGYEQFF. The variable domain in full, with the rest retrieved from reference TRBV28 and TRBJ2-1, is DVKVTQSSRYLVKRTGEKVFLECVQDMDHENMFWYRQDPGLGLRLIYFSYDVKMKEKGDIPEGYSVSREKKERFSLILESASTNQTSMYLCASSLRRAGYEQFFGPGTRLTVL.

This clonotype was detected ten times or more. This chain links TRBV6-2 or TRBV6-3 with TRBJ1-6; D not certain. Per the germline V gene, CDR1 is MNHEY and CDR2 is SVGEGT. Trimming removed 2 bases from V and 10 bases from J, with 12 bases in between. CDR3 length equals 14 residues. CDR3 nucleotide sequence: TGTGCCAGCAGTTACGGGGTTGGCGGGTCACCCCTCCACTTT. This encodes CASSYGVGGSPLHF.

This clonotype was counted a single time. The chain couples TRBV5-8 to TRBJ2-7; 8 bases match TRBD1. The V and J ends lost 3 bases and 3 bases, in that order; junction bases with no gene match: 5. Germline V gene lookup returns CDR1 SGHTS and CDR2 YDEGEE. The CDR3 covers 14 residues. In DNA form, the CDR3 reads TGTGCCAGCAGCTCCGGACAGGGAAACTACGAGCAGTACTTC. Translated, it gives CASSSGQGNYEQYF.

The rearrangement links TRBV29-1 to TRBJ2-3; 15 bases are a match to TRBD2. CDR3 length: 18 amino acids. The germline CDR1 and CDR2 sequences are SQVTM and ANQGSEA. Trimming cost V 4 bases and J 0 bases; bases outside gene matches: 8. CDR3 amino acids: CSVAPGLAGGTSTDTQYF. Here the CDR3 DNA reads TGCAGCGTTGCGCCGGGACTAGCGGGGGGAACTAGCACAGATACGCAGTATTTT.